This T cell receptor (beta chain) was captured by sequencing in a study of blood T cell repertoires in COVID-19. As for the study in general: Sites across the United States, Italy and Spain contributed samples from acute and convalescent COVID-19. From T cells, B-cell-depleted T cells, or PBMCs came the material, which was cDNA or gDNA.

The CDR3 runs to 16 residues. V shed 1 base and J shed 0 bases, with 9 bases lying between them. CDR1 is LNHNV and CDR2 is YYDKDF in the germline V gene (reference sequence). Original processing methods: Estimation of nucleated cell counts was performed using reference gene primer amplification. Clones were read by immunoSEQ multiplex PCR, and TCRdb kept only the in-frame ones, dropping some. V, J and clone size are those of that table, while D and trimming were read from the DNA. The sample has hundreds of thousands of clones; roughly 89% are singletons. The TCR was taken from a man aged 18 to 35 with COVID-19, enrolled during active disease. The chain has TRBV15 and TRBJ2-2; TRBD1 might be the D (5 bases). The material sequenced was peripheral blood. The CDR3 region has the DNA TGTGCCACCAGCAGAGGCGACAGCCCGAACACCGGGGAGCTGTTTTTT. Translation gives CATSRGDSPNTGELFF. Full variable domain (missing parts from reference TRBV15 and TRBJ2-2): DAMVIQNPRYQVTQFGKPVTLSCSQTLNHNVMYWYQQKSSQAPKLLFHYYDKDFNNEADTPDNFQSRRPNTSFCFLDIRSPGLGDTAMYLCATSRGDSPNTGELFFGEGSRLTVL.